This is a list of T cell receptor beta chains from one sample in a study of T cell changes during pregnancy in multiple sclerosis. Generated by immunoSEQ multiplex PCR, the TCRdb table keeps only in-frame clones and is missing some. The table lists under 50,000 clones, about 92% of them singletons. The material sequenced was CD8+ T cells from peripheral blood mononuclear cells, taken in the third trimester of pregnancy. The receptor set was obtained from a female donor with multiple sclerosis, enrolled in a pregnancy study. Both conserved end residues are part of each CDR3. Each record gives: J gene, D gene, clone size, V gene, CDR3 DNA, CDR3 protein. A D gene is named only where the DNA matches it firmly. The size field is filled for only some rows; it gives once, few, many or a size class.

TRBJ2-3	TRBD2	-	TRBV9	TGTGCCAGCAGCGTAGACCTAGCGGGTAGCACAGATACGCAGTATTTT	CASSVDLAGSTDTQYF
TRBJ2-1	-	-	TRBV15	TGTGCCACCAGCAGAGGCCGGGACACCTACAATGAGCAGTTCTTC	CATSRGRDTYNEQFF
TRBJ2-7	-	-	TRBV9	TGTGCCAGCAGCGTAGGCGGGCCTTCGACCTACGAGCAGTACTTC	CASSVGGPSTYEQYF
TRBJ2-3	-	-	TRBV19	TGTGCCAGTAGTCGGGGTCAGCACACAGATACGCAGTATTTT	CASSRGQHTDTQYF
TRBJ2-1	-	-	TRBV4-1	TGCGCCAGCAGCCAAGACGGCGGGATCTACAATGAGCAGTTCTTC	CASSQDGGIYNEQFF
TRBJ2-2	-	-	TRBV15	TGTGCCACCAGCAGAGCAGGGGACACCGGGGAGCTGTTTTTT	CATSRAGDTGELFF
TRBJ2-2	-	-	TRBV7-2	TGTGCCAGCAGCCTCGTGGGCTTGACCGGGGAGCTGTTTTTT	CASSLVGLTGELFF
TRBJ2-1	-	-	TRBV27	TGTGCCAGCAGTTTAAGGGGACAAAAGGGGCAGGGTGAGCAGTTCTTC	CASSLRGQKGQGEQFF
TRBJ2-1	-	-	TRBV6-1	TGTGCCACCCTGGACATCCGAAATGAGCAGTTCTTC	CATLDIRNEQFF
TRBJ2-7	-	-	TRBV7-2	TGTGCCAGCAGCTTACTTACGCTAGCGAACTCCTACGAGCAGTACTTC	CASSLLTLANSYEQYF
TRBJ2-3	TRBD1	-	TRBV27	TGTGCCAGCAGCCTGACAGGGGGTTGGACAGATACGCAGTATTTT	CASSLTGGWTDTQYF
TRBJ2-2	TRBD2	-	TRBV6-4	TGTGCCAGCAGTGCTAACCAGGCTAGCGGAATCACCGGGGAGCTGTTTTTT	CASSANQASGITGELFF
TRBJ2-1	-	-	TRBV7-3	TGTGCCAGCAGCCCCAGGGTAGCCAAATCCTACAATGAGCAGTTCTTC	CASSPRVAKSYNEQFF
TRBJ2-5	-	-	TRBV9	TGTGCCAGCAGCGTAGGATCTAAGGAGACCCAGTACTTC	CASSVGSKETQYF
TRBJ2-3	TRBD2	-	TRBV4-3	TGCGCCAGCAGCCAAGCCGTAGCGGGAGGGAGAGATACGCAGTATTTT	CASSQAVAGGRDTQYF
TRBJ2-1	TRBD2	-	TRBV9	TGTGCCAGCAGCGAAACTAGCGGGATCTACAATGAGCAGTTCTTC	CASSETSGIYNEQFF
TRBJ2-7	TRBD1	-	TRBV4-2	TGTGCCAGCAGCCACGGACAGGGCTTAGTTCGGTACTTC	CASSHGQGLVRYF
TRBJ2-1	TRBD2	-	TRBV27	TGTGCCAGCAGTTTTAGCGGGAGTGCGACCTACAATGAGCAGTTCTTC	CASSFSGSATYNEQFF
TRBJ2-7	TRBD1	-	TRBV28	TGTGCCAGCAGTTTATGGCTCGGGACAGGGGGCTACGAGCAGTACTTC	CASSLWLGTGGYEQYF
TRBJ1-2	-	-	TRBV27	TGTGCCAGCAGTACAATTAATTCCGGGACACCCTATGGCTACACCTTC	CASSTINSGTPYGYTF
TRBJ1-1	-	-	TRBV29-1	TGCAGCGCCGACGACAGTGAAGCTTTCTTT	CSADDSEAFF
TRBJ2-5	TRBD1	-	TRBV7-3	TGTGCCAGCAGCCCGACAGGGAATGGAGAGACCCAGTACTTC	CASSPTGNGETQYF
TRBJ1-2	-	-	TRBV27	TGTGCCAGCAGTTTACTACCAGACAGCTATGGCTACACCTTC	CASSLLPDSYGYTF
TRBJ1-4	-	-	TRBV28	TGTGCCAGCCAACCTCACGGGGAATCCGAAAAACTGTTTTTT	CASQPHGESEKLFF
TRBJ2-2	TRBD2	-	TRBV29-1	TGCAGCGTTCTGACTAGCGGTAACACCGGGGAGCTGTTTTTT	CSVLTSGNTGELFF
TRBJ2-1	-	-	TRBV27	TGTGCCAGCAGTTTAACGGGGAGCGAAGGAAATGAGCAGTTCTTC	CASSLTGSEGNEQFF
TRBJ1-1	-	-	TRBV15	TGTGCCACCAGCAAATCCGGAGGGATTGAAGCTTTCTTT	CATSKSGGIEAFF
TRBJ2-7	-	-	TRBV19	TGTGCCAGTAGTATAACCCCGGGCGGGTCCCCCTACGAGCAGTACTTC	CASSITPGGSPYEQYF
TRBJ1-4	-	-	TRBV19	TGTGCCAGTAGTCCCCTCCCACCTAGCTTAAATGAAAAACTGTTTTTT	CASSPLPPSLNEKLFF
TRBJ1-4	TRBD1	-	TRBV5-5	TGTGCCAGCATGGAACAGGGGTCGGGTGAAAAACTGTTTTTT	CASMEQGSGEKLFF
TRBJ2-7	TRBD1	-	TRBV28	TGTGCCAGCAGTTCGGATAGGACAGGGCCCTACGAGCAGTACTTC	CASSSDRTGPYEQYF
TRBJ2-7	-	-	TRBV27	TGTGCCAGCAGTTTACAGATACAGAACTCCTACGAGCAGTACTTC	CASSLQIQNSYEQYF
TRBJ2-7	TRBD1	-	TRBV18	TGTGCCAGCTCCTCGGACAGGGCCTACGAGCAGTACTTC	CASSSDRAYEQYF
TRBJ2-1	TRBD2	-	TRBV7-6	TGTGCCAGCAGCCATAAGCAAGATAGCGGGACCCCTGACTACAATGAGCAGTTCTTC	CASSHKQDSGTPDYNEQFF
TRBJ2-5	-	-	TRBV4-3	TGCGCCAGCAGCCAAGATAGTGTGAGAGGGCGGCAAGAGACCCAGTACTTC	CASSQDSVRGRQETQYF
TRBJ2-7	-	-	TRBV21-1	TGTGCCAGCAGCAAGAGGGTCTTAAATTCTGGATTC	CASSKRVLNSGF
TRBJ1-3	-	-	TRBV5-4	TGTGCCAGCAGCTTGGAGGGAGAAGGAAACACCATATATTTT	CASSLEGEGNTIYF
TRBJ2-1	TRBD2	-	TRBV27	TGTGCCAGCAGTTCATTAGCGGGAGGGTTGCAATGGGGGCAGTTCTTC	CASSSLAGGLQWGQFF
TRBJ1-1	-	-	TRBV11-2	TGTGCCAGCAGCTTAGGAGGGAGAGAAGCTTTCTTT	CASSLGGREAFF
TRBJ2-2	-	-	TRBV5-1	TGCGCCAGCAGCTTGAAAGCGGAGACGAACACCGGGGAGCTGTTTTTT	CASSLKAETNTGELFF
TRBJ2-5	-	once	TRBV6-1	TGTGCCAGCAGTGGGTGGGAGGAGACCCAGTACTTC	CASSGWEETQYF
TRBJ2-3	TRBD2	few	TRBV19	TGTGCCAGTAGTCCCCTAGCGGGAGAAGGAACAGATACGCAGTATTTT	CASSPLAGEGTDTQYF
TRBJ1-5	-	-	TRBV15	TGTGCCACCAGCCCCCACCGGGCAGGGAATCAGCCCCAGCATTTT	CATSPHRAGNQPQHF
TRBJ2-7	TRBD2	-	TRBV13	TGTGCCAGCAGCTTCGGGAGGGCCCGTCTCGAGCAGTACTTC	CASSFGRARLEQYF